This T cell receptor beta chain emerged from a study of OX40 agonist ivuxolimab in advanced cancers. Here immunoSEQ multiplex PCR was the method, and the copy in TCRdb shows in-frame clones only, minus some. The profile covers roughly 30,000 clones, with more than 75% appearing a single time and approximately 14% taken by the ten largest. This CDR3 spans 14 amino acids. V lost 0 bases, J lost 5 bases, and 11 bases lay in between. Looked up from germline, CDR1 is MNHNS and CDR2 is SASEGT. The clonotype comes from an adult with an advanced solid tumor such as melanoma, head and neck, liver or kidney cancer. The starting material was CD4+ or CD8+ T cells sorted from blood, obtained in a trial of the OX40 agonist ivuxolimab. The genes are TRBV6-1 and TRBJ2-7; D ambiguous. The CDR3 DNA reads TGTGCCAGCAGTGAAGCGCCGCCAATCGACGAGCAGTACTTC. As protein: CASSEAPPIDEQYF.